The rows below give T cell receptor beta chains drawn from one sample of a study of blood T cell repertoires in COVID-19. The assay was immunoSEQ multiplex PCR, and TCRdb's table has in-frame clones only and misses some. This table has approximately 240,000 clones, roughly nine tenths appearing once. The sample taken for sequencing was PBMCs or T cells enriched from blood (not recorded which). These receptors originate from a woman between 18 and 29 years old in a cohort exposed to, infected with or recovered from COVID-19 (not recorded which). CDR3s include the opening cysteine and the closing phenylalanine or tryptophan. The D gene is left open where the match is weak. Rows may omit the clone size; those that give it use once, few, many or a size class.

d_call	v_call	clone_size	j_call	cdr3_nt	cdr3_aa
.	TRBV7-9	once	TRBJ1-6	TGTGCCAGCAGCCCTGAATTTAGGAGATTTTATAATTCACCCCTCCACTTT	CASSPEFRRFYNSPLHF
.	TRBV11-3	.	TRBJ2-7	TGTGCCAGCAGCTTGGCCTCTTCCACAGGAAACTACGAGCAGTACTTC	CASSLASSTGNYEQYF
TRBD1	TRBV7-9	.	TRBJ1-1	TGTGCCAGCAGCTTTCAGGGGGCTGGGACTGAAGCTTTCTTT	CASSFQGAGTEAFF
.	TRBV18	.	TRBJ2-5	TGTGCCAGCTCACCCGGATATCCGGGGACACGAGAGACCCAGTACTTC	CASSPGYPGTRETQYF
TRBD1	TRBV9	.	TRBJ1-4	TGTGCCAGCAGCGATGGAGGAGGGGGCAATGAAAAACTGTTTTTT	CASSDGGGGNEKLFF
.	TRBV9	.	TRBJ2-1	TGTGCCAGCAGCGTACAGGGTGGGCACAATGAGCAGTTCTTC	CASSVQGGHNEQFF
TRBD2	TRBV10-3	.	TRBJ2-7	TGTGCCATCAGTGGGGAGGGATCACCCTACGAGCAGTACTTC	CAISGEGSPYEQYF
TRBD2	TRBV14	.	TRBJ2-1	TGTGCCAGCAGCCTTCGACTAGCGGGAGCCCTCGATGAGCAGTTCTTC	CASSLRLAGALDEQFF
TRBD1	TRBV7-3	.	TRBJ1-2	TGTGCCAGCAGCTCGGGACAGGAATATGGCTACACCTTC	CASSSGQEYGYTF
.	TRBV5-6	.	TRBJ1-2	TGTGCCAGCAGCCCTAGGGGCTTTACAGGCCGGCGGGGCTACACCTTC	CASSPRGFTGRRGYTF
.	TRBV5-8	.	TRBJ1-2	TGTGCCAGCAGCTTGGAGCCGAGTGCTGGCTACACCTTC	CASSLEPSAGYTF
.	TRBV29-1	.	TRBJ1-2	TGCAGCGTTGAAGCTCCTGGGGGGGCCGCAACTATAGCCGCCGGCTACACCTTC	CSVEAPGGAATIAAGYTF
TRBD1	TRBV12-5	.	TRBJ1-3	TGTGCTAGTGGTTTGCTCAGGGGGGCGTCTGGAAACACCATATATTTT	CASGLLRGASGNTIYF
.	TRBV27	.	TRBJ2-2	TGTGCCAGCAGCCGAAAATTGGGAGCCGGGAGCACCGGGGAGCTGTTTTTT	CASSRKLGAGSTGELFF
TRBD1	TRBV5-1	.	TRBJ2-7	TGCGCCAGCAGCTTGAGCCAGGGGGTCGACGAGCAGTACTTC	CASSLSQGVDEQYF
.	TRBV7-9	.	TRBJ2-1	TGTGCCAGCAGCGCCGGACTGTACAATGAGCAGTTCTTC	CASSAGLYNEQFF
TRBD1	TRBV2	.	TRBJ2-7	TGTGCCAGCAGTGTGGGACAGGGAGTCGAGCAGTACTTC	CASSVGQGVEQYF
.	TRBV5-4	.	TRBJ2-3	TGTGCCAGCAGCACTGGGTCGCCTGGAGACACAGATACGCAGTATTTT	CASSTGSPGDTDTQYF
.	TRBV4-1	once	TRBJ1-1	TGCGCCAGCAGCCAACTGCCACCCAACATGAACACTGAAGCTTTCTTT	CASSQLPPNMNTEAFF
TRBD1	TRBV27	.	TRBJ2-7	TGTGCCAGCAGTGTACAGGGGGCTACCTACGAGCAGTACTTC	CASSVQGATYEQYF
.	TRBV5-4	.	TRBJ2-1	TGTGCCAGCTCCCCCGACAGATCCTACAATGAGCAGTTCTTC	CASSPDRSYNEQFF
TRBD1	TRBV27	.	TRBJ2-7	TGTGCCAGCAGTTTCTCGAGACAGGGCGAGAACGAGCAGTACTTC	CASSFSRQGENEQYF
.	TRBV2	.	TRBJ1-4	TGTGCCAGCACTAGACAGGAACTTCCTAATGAAAAACTGTTTTTT	CASTRQELPNEKLFF
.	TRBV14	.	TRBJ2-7	TGTGCCAGCAGCCAGGCCCCCGGGTTCTACGAGCAGTACTTC	CASSQAPGFYEQYF
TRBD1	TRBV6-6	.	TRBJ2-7	TGTGCCAGCAGAACTCGATGGGACAGGGGTCACGAGCAGTACTTC	CASRTRWDRGHEQYF
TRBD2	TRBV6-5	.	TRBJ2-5	TGTGCCAGCAGCCCGGTAGGGAGCGGGGGCGAGACCCAGTACTTC	CASSPVGSGGETQYF
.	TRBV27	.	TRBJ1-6	TGTGCCAGCAGTATACAGCAGAGCTCCTATAATTCACCCCTCCACTTT	CASSIQQSSYNSPLHF
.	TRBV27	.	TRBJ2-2	TGTGCCAGCAGTTTATCTCCGGTCACCGGGGAGCTGTTTTTT	CASSLSPVTGELFF
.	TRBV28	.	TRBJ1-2	TGTGCCAGCACCCCTACAGCCTATGGCTACACCTTC	CASTPTAYGYTF
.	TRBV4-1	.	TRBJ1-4	TGCGCCAGCAGCCAGGTTACGACAGCAACTAATGAAAAACTGTTTTTT	CASSQVTTATNEKLFF
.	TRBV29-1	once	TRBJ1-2	TGCAGCGTTTACCTTGACAGCAACTATGGCTACACCTTC	CSVYLDSNYGYTF
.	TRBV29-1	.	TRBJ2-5	TGCAGCCCAACCGGCCCCCGGGCGGGATGCGTTAGAGAGACCCAGTACTTC	CSPTGPRAGCVRETQYF
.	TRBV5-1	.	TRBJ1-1	TGCGCCAGCAGCTTGGTGGGCAGGGGTAACACTGAAGCTTTCTTT	CASSLVGRGNTEAFF
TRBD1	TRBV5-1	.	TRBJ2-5	TGCGCCAGCAGCTTGCTAGGGACAGTCCAAGAGACCCAGTACTTC	CASSLLGTVQETQYF
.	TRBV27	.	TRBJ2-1	TGTGCCAGCAGTTTAAGTGCAGGTTCCTACAATGAGCAGTTCTTC	CASSLSAGSYNEQFF
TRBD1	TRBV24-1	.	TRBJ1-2	TGTGCCACCAGTGATCAGGGGGCGCGGGGCTACACCTTC	CATSDQGARGYTF
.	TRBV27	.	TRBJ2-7	TGTGCCAGCAGTCCTACACCCACTAGCTCCTACGAGCAGTACTTC	CASSPTPTSSYEQYF
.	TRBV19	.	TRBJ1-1	TGTGCCAGCCCCCCACACCCGGGCGGACTTGCGAACACTGAAGCTTTCTTT	CASPPHPGGLANTEAFF
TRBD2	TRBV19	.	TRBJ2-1	TGTGCCAGTAGTAATGACGGGAGGGCCGTCAATGAGCAGTTCTTC	CASSNDGRAVNEQFF
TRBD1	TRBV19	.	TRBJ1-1	TGTGCCAGTAGTCGGCAGGGGGCTGGGAGCACTGAAGCTTTCTTT	CASSRQGAGSTEAFF
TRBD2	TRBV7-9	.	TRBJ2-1	TGTGCCAGCAGCCCGAGGCTAGCGGGAGAAGGGAATGAGCAGTTCTTC	CASSPRLAGEGNEQFF
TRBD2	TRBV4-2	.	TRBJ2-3	TGTGCCAGCAGCCATACCCAGCCCAGCGGGGCGCCCCGGGCAGATACGCAGTATTTT	CASSHTQPSGAPRADTQYF
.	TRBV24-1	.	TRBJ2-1	TGTGCCACCAGTGATTCTACCCGTTATGAGCAGTTCTTC	CATSDSTRYEQFF
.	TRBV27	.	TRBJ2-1	TGTGCCTGTGCCGGGGTAGACTACAATGAGCAGTTCTTC	CACAGVDYNEQFF
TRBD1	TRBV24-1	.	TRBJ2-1	TGTGCCACCAGCTCCCGGGACAGAGTGAAGAATGAGCAGTTCTTC	CATSSRDRVKNEQFF
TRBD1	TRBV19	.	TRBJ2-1	TGTGCCAGTAGACCGGGGACAGGGGGCTACAATGAGCAGTTCTTC	CASRPGTGGYNEQFF
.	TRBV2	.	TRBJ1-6	TGTGCCAGCAGTGGGCAGGGAACCCGCTCACCCCTCCACTTT	CASSGQGTRSPLHF
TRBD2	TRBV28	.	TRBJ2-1	TGTGCCAGCAGTTACCCGATACTAGCGGCTTCCAATGAGCAGTTCTTC	CASSYPILAASNEQFF
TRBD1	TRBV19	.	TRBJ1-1	TGTGCCAGTAGTTTCAGGGACAGGGGGCTTGAAGCTTTCTTT	CASSFRDRGLEAFF
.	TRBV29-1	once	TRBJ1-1	TGCAGCGTCGGGAACACTGAAGCTTTCTTT	CSVGNTEAFF
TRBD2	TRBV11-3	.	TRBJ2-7	TGTGCCAGCAGCCCCGGACTAGCGGGAGGGCTAGGCGAGCAGTACTTC	CASSPGLAGGLGEQYF